Presented here are 15 T cell receptor beta chains from one specimen sequenced in a study of immune heterogeneity within non-small cell lung tumors. At approximately 600 ng per sample, bulk tumor genomic DNA provided the template. Surgeons took several biopsies per primary tumor, spaced far apart, during surgery. The study enrolled patients with untreated, newly diagnosed non-small cell lung cancer who underwent curative surgery. CDR3 of TCR beta was amplified by multiplex PCR that used 32 V and 13 J primers. One entry per CDR3 protein results from TCRdb running MiXCR on the multiplex PCR reads. This sample yields approximately 15,000 distinct CDR3 sequences, of which approximately 26% are seen a single time; 4% belongs to the top ten. Input material: lung tumor tissue. The origin of the receptors is a man between 40 and 49 years old with non-small cell lung cancer.

At least ten counts were recorded for this clonotype. The rearrangement links TRBV5-1 to TRBJ2-7; D gene uncertain. Germline V gene lookup returns CDR1 SGHRS and CDR2 YFSETQ. V lost 3 bases and J 6 bases, leaving 10 bases between the germline ends. The CDR3 covers 12 residues. In DNA form, the CDR3 reads TGCGCCAGCAGCTCCCCCCGAGGCGAGCAGTACTTC. Encoded protein: CASSSPRGEQYF.

This chain links TRBV11-3 with TRBJ2-5; D may be TRBD2 (5 bases). Germline-derived CDR1 and CDR2 are SGHNT and YENEEA. Trimming pared 5 bases from V and 3 bases from J, leaving 13 bases between. The CDR3 contains 14 residues. This CDR3 reads CASSPRGPKETQYF. DNA of the CDR3: TGTGCCAGCAGCCCCAGAGGGCCGAAAGAGACCCAGTACTTC.

At least ten counts were recorded for this clonotype. CDR3 region: CASSKLALRPSYEQYF. The CDR3 DNA reads TGTGCCAGCAGCAAGCTAGCGTTAAGGCCCTCCTACGAGCAGTACTTC. The chain carries TRBV9 and TRBJ2-7; D may be TRBD2 (6 bases). The CDR3 length is 16 residues. The V end was cut by 4 bases, the J end by 0 bases, with 17 bases between. Germline V gene lookup returns CDR1 SGDLS and CDR2 YYNGEE.

This clonotype is labeled medium-sized. V is TRBV13 and J is TRBJ1-5, with D maybe TRBD1 (6 bases). Trimming shortened V by 0 bases and J by 6 bases, and 9 bases separated the two germline ends. CDR1 is PRHDT, CDR2 FYEKMQ, per germline (reference sequence). The CDR3 covers 14 residues. The CDR3 sequence: CASSLGGGGQPQHF. CDR3 sequence (DNA): TGTGCCAGCAGCTTAGGGGGGGGCGGTCAGCCCCAGCATTTT.

In the case of this clonotype: With a much larger clone just one base away, this may be a read error. The chain is built from TRBV6-2 or TRBV6-3 and TRBJ2-1; 11 bases agree with TRBD2. The ends lost 5 bases at V and 4 bases at J; junction bases unmatched: 4. This CDR3 contains 15 residues. The germline V gene encodes CDR1 MNHEY and CDR2 SVGEGT. The CDR3 protein is CASSVLAGAYNEQFF. For the CDR3, the DNA is TGTGCCAGCAGTGTACTAGCGGGAGCATACAATGAGCAGTTCTTC.

This clonotype ranks as medium-sized. The chain is built from TRBV6-1 and TRBJ1-2; 8 nucleotides line up with TRBD1. The CDR3 runs 13 residues. Trimming took 5 bases from V and 4 from J; bases not matched to a gene: 3. CDR1 is MNHNS and CDR2 is SASEGT in the germline V gene. CDR3 residues: CASSKDRVYGYTF. In nucleotides, the CDR3 is TGTGCCAGCAGTAAGGACAGGGTCTATGGCTACACCTTC.

As to this clonotype: A much larger clone lies one base from this, so it may be a read error. This chain connects TRBV24-1 to TRBJ2-1; 11 positions agree with TRBD2. CDR3 length: 15 amino acids. The germline gives CDR1 KGHDR, CDR2 SFDVKD. With V trimmed by 5 bases and J by 5 bases, 4 bases remained unmatched. CDR3: CATSVETSGDNEQFF. CDR3 coding DNA: TGTGCCACCAGTGTGGAGACTAGCGGGGACAATGAGCAGTTCTTC.

Regarding this clonotype: Being one base from a much bigger clone, this may be a read error. The chain couples TRBV24-1 to TRBJ1-3; D is unclear. This CDR3 spans 16 amino acids. Trimming cost V 3 bases and J 0 bases, with 11 bases left between them. In germline, CDR1 is KGHDR, CDR2 SFDVKD. The CDR3 sequence is CATSDPRGSSGNTIYF. The CDR3 DNA reads as TGTGCCACCAGTGATCCCCGCGGCAGCTCTGGAAACACCATATATTTT.

By share, this clonotype ranks as medium-sized. The rearrangement uses TRBV10-3 and TRBJ2-7; TRBD1 matches at 7 bases. V lost 4 bases and J lost 6; bases outside the gene matches: 0. The CDR3 is 11 residues long. CDR1 ENHRY and CDR2 SYGVKD come from the germline V gene. In DNA, the CDR3 is TGTGCCATCAGTGCAGGGGGCGAGCAGTACTTC. It yields the protein CAISAGGEQYF.

This clonotype was detected only a few times. This chain joins TRBV2 and TRBJ1-2; the D gene is possibly TRBD1 (5 bases). The CDR3 length is 13 residues. Looked up from germline, CDR1 is SNHLY and CDR2 is FYNNEI. V shed 7 bases and J shed 12 bases, with 21 bases lying between them. The CDR3 DNA is TGTGCCAGCAAAGCAGGGCCATCCGAGGCCAACACCTTC. Amino acids: CASKAGPSEANTF.

Of note for this clonotype: It may be a read error: a sequence one base away is much more abundant. The V gene is TRBV11-2, the J gene TRBJ1-2; D may be TRBD1 (5 bases). The CDR3 totals 17 residues. The germline gives CDR1 SGHAT, CDR2 FQNNGV. CDR3 bases: TGTGCCACCAGCCTCAGGGAAGGGGAAAAAGTGGGCTATGGCTACACCTTC. This encodes CATSLREGEKVGYGYTF.

A note on this clonotype: Since a much larger clone is just one base distant, this may be a read error. The rearrangement links TRBV28 to TRBJ1-2; D gene ambiguous. V lost 3 bases to trimming and J lost 7 bases, with 12 bases between them. Looked up from germline, CDR1 is MDHEN and CDR2 is SYDVKM. The CDR3 covers 13 residues. As DNA, the CDR3 is TGTGCCAGCAGTTTTGGGTCAGGCGGTGGCTACACCTTC. Residues: CASSFGSGGGYTF.

Only a few counts were recorded for this clonotype. The chain joins TRBV20-1 to TRBJ1-6, with a weak D call TRBD1 (5 bases). This CDR3 contains 15 residues. Trimming pared 1 base from V and 5 bases from J, leaving 12 bases between. CDR1 is DFQATT, CDR2 SNEGSKA, per germline (reference sequence). CDR3 residues: CSARVRVQDNSPLHF. CDR3 DNA sequence: TGCAGTGCTAGAGTGAGGGTACAGGATAATTCACCCCTCCACTTT.

This clonotype showed up many times. The rearrangement joins TRBV3-2 to TRBJ1-2; TRBD1 reflects the table's D call only, with no check against the DNA. TRBV3-2 counts as a pseudogene. This CDR3 comprises 18 residues. CDR3 coding DNA: TGTGCCAGCAGCCAAGACAGAAGACATGCCCCCCACAACTATGGCTACACCTTC. Translation: CASSQDRRHAPHNYGYTF.

This clonotype was counted many times. This sequence joins TRBV24-1 and TRBJ2-2; TRBD1 might be the D (5 bases). V was pared by 7 bases and J by 0 bases, with 11 bases between. Germline CDR1 is KGHDR and CDR2 is SFDVKD. This CDR3 is built from 15 residues. The CDR3 DNA follows: TGTGCCACCAGCAGGGCCCTTGCGAACACCGGGGAGCTGTTTTTT. Its protein is CATSRALANTGELFF.